Presented here are 30 T cell receptor beta chains from one specimen sequenced in a study of neurological immune-mediated disorders. TCRdb processed the 5' RACE reads anew with MiXCR; each CDR3 protein has one entry. The table has about 50,000 distinct CDR3 sequences, 10% seen once. The sequenced material came from PBMCs. These receptors came from a man between 65 and 79 years old with HTLV-1-associated myelopathy (HAM/TSP).

Ten or more counts support this clonotype. J is TRBJ2-1 and V is TRBV3-1; D unresolved. CDR3 length: 13 amino acids. V dropped 0 bases and J dropped 4 bases, with 4 bases sitting between them. The germline gives CDR1 LGHDT, CDR2 YNNKEL (reference sequence). CDR3 protein: CASSQDGYNEQFF. The DNA for the CDR3 is TGTGCCAGCAGCCAAGACGGGTACAATGAGCAGTTCTTC.

The table lists this clonotype with a few counts. V usage is TRBV29-1 and J usage is TRBJ2-1, with 12 bases lining up with TRBD2. CDR1 is SQVTM and CDR2 is ANQGSEA in the germline V gene. The CDR3 length is 15 residues. Trimming at V came to 3 bases and at J to 7 bases, leaving 7 bases not matched to a gene. CDR3 sequence: CSVDGRLAGVNEQFF. The CDR3 coding sequence is TGCAGCGTTGACGGCCGACTAGCGGGAGTGAATGAGCAGTTCTTC.

This clonotype was detected ten times or more. The V call is TRBV4-3, the J call TRBJ1-4; D not resolved. The length of the CDR3 is 15 residues. Germline V gene lookup returns CDR1 LGHNA and CDR2 YSLEER. V gave up 0 bases and J gave up 7 bases, with 12 bases separating them. The DNA for the CDR3 is TGCGCCAGCAGCCAAGAAAGGATCCTAGGTGAAAAACTGTTTTTT. This translates into CASSQERILGEKLFF.

The sample holds many counts of this clonotype. The chain employs TRBV7-2 and TRBJ2-3, with 7 nucleotides matching TRBD2. V lost 2 bases, J lost 8 bases, and 13 bases stayed unmatched. The germline CDR1 and CDR2 sequences are SGHTA and FQGNSA. The CDR3 sequence is 16 residues long. CDR3: CASSLQSGTKSRTQYF. For the CDR3, the DNA is TGTGCCAGCAGCTTACAGAGCGGGACCAAATCGCGTACGCAGTATTTT.

This clonotype came up many times. The chain carries TRBV7-9 and TRBJ1-1; tentative D call: TRBD1 (6 bases). Trimming removed 7 bases from V and 3 bases from J, with 12 bases in between. The CDR3 is 13 residues long. Looked up from germline, CDR1 is SEHNR and CDR2 is FQNEAQ (reference sequence). CDR3 bases: TGTGCCAGCATCGTTAACAGGGACACTGAAGCTTTCTTT. This gives the protein CASIVNRDTEAFF.

This clonotype was found many times. The chain carries TRBV12-3 or TRBV12-4 and TRBJ1-1; the D gene is possibly TRBD1 (5 bases). Between the trimmed V and J ends, which lost 5 bases and 1 base, there was a span of 11 bases. The length of the CDR3 is 14 residues. CDR3 in amino acids: CASSLGQQNTEAFF. The CDR3 DNA reads TGTGCCAGCAGTCTCGGACAACAGAACACTGAAGCTTTCTTT.

This clonotype has at least ten counts. The chain couples TRBV6-2 or TRBV6-3 to TRBJ2-2; 12 bases line up with TRBD2. J was trimmed by 0 bases and V by 5 bases; bases with no gene match: 10. CDR3 length equals 19 residues. CDR1 and CDR2 from the germline V gene are MNHEY and SVGEGT. CDR3 DNA sequence: TGTGCCAGCAGTAAACCCCGTCTAGCGGGAGGGCCGAACACCGGGGAGCTGTTTTTT. Amino acid sequence: CASSKPRLAGGPNTGELFF.

This clonotype was seen repeatedly, ten times or more. The chain employs TRBV28 and TRBJ2-1; perhaps D is TRBD1 or TRBD2 (5 bases each). CDR1 and CDR2 from the germline V gene are MDHEN and SYDVKM. Trimming took 3 bases from V and 6 from J, leaving 12 bases between them. The CDR3 length is 14 residues. The chain's CDR3 is CASSLSGGGNEQFF. The CDR3 DNA is TGTGCCAGCAGTTTGAGTGGTGGGGGCAATGAGCAGTTCTTC.

The sample holds many counts of this clonotype. The genes are TRBV6-6 and TRBJ2-5; a possible D gene is TRBD1 (6 bases). CDR3 length: 12 amino acids. Trimming shortened V by 2 bases and J by 5 bases, and 6 bases separated the two germline ends. Germline CDR1 is MNHNY and CDR2 is SVGAGI (reference sequence). CDR3 nucleotides: TGTGCCAGCAGTTACAGGGGGGAGACCCAGTACTTC. This codes for CASSYRGETQYF.

This clonotype was seen at least ten times. This chain joins TRBV20-1 and TRBJ1-2; D is ambiguous. The germline V and J ends were trimmed by 0 bases and 7 bases, with 12 bases remaining between them. Germline-derived CDR1 and CDR2 are DFQATT and SNEGSKA (reference sequence). There are 13 residues in the CDR3. CDR3 DNA sequence: TGCAGTGCTAGAGATATTCGGGAGGGTGGCTACACCTTC. Its protein product is CSARDIREGGYTF.

This clonotype was counted at least ten times. The chain combines TRBV5-1 with TRBJ2-3; 8 bases fit TRBD2. Germline-derived CDR1 and CDR2 are SGHRS and YFSETQ. This CDR3 has 14 residues. J gave up 5 bases and V 7 bases, and 9 bases lay outside the gene matches. The CDR3 nucleotides are TGCGCCAGCTTTGAACTAGCGGAAGTAGATACGCAGTATTTT. It codes for CASFELAEVDTQYF.

The chain uses TRBV20-1 and TRBJ2-5; D remains ambiguous. Trimming left V 3 bases short and J 2 bases short, with 13 bases between. Germline V lookup: CDR1 DFQATT, CDR2 SNEGSKA (reference sequence). The CDR3 consists of 14 residues. The CDR3 reads CSASPPTIQETQYF. The CDR3 DNA follows: TGCAGTGCTAGCCCCCCGACCATACAAGAGACCCAGTACTTC.

Points on this clonotype: At one end the junction does not follow the germline gene, possibly because of a read error. This chain uses TRBV6-5 with TRBJ1-5; tentative D call: TRBD1 (5 bases). Germline V CDR1 and CDR2: MNHEY, SVGAGI. CDR3 length equals 12 residues. CDR3 loop: CASSLGKGLKNF. In DNA form, the CDR3 reads TGTGCCAGCAGTTTAGGGAAGGGGCTCAAGAATTTT.

This clonotype was recorded at least ten times. V and J are TRBV7-7 and TRBJ2-2; D not resolved. The CDR3 length is 14 residues. Germline V gene data show CDR1 as SSHAT and CDR2 as FNYEAQ (reference sequence). Deletions cut 2 bases from V and 2 bases from J, with 6 bases between. The DNA of the CDR3 is TGTGCCAGCAGCTTAAACCTTAACACCGGGGAGCTGTTTTTT. It codes for CASSLNLNTGELFF.

With regard to this clonotype: A much larger clonotype is one base distant, so this may be a read error. The chain employs TRBV7-8 and TRBJ2-1, with 9 bases aligning to TRBD2. The V segment lost 1 base and the J segment 9 bases; nucleotides outside the gene matches: 7. Per germline, CDR1 SGHVS and CDR2 FQNEAQ. The CDR3 is made up of 15 amino acids. DNA of the CDR3: TGTGCCAGCAGCTTAGTTGGGACTAGCCCCCGTGAGCAGTTCTTC. It translates to CASSLVGTSPREQFF. Combining the CDR3 with reference TRBV7-8 and TRBJ2-1 gives the whole variable domain GAGVSQSPRYKVAKRGQDVALRCDPISGHVSLFWYQQALGQGPEFLTYFQNEAQLDKSGLPSDRFFAERPEGSVSTLKIQRTQQEDSAVYLCASSLVGTSPREQFFGPGTRLTVL.

The sample holds many counts of this clonotype. This chain uses TRBV28 with TRBJ2-1, with a tentative D call TRBD2 (8 bases). Germline V gene sequence: CDR1 MDHEN, CDR2 SYDVKM. This CDR3 region has 19 residues. V lost 3 bases, J lost 0 bases, and 21 bases lay in between. This CDR3 is CASSFPPGRGLHSYNEQFF. In nucleotides, the CDR3 is TGTGCCAGCAGTTTCCCCCCCGGGAGGGGGCTACACTCCTACAATGAGCAGTTCTTC.

Many counts were recorded for this clonotype. The chain carries TRBV28 and TRBJ2-1; no clear D gene. Germline V CDR1 and CDR2: MDHEN, SYDVKM. The CDR3 has 11 residues. Trimming took 5 bases from V and 9 from J, leaving 8 bases between them. This chain's CDR3 is CASSPIGEQFF. CDR3 nucleotide sequence: TGTGCCAGCAGTCCCATAGGTGAGCAGTTCTTC.

As concerns this clonotype: This may stem from a read error, because a much larger clone lies one nucleotide away. The CDR3 loop is CASSPIGNQPQHF. The CDR3 nucleotides read TGTGCCAGCAGCCCTATAGGGAATCAGCCCCAGCATTTT. This sequence joins TRBV6-2 or TRBV6-3 and TRBJ1-5; D unclear. This CDR3 region has 13 residues. From germline, CDR1 is MNHEY and CDR2 SVGEGT. Between the trimmed V and J ends, which lost 6 bases and 4 bases, there was a span of 10 bases.

This clonotype was picked up many times. V usage is TRBV12-3 or TRBV12-4 and J usage is TRBJ2-5, with a weak D call TRBD1 (5 bases). V lost 6 bases and J 3 bases, leaving 8 bases between the germline ends. This CDR3 spans 12 amino acids. The CDR3 protein is CASSLTEETQYF. CDR3 DNA: TGTGCCAGCAGCCTGACAGAAGAGACCCAGTACTTC.

V and J are TRBV7-2 and TRBJ2-7; D unresolved. The germline CDR1 and CDR2 sequences are SGHTA and FQGNSA. CDR3 size: 11 residues. The V end lost 10 bases, the J end lost 7 bases, and 14 bases lay between the germline ends. In DNA, the CDR3 is TGTGCCAACAGATTACATAATGAGCAGTACTTC. Translation: CANRLHNEQYF. Using reference TRBV7-2 and TRBJ2-7 for the parts outside the CDR3, the full variable domain is GAGVSQSPSNKVTEKGKDVELRCDPISGHTALYWYRQSLGQGLEFLIYFQGNSAPDKSGLPSDRFSAERTGGSVSTLTIQRTQQEDSAVYLCANRLHNEQYFGPGTRLTVT.

This clonotype appeared many times. The J gene is TRBJ1-2, the V gene TRBV7-3; perhaps TRBD1 as D (5 bases). The CDR3 extends over 15 amino acids. The germline CDR1 and CDR2 sequences are SGHTA and FQGTGA. The ends were cut back, 5 bases at V and 8 bases at J, with 21 bases in the middle. The chain's CDR3 is CASSQNLRGVGGYTF. CDR3 sequence (DNA): TGTGCCAGCAGCCAGAACCTTCGGGGCGTTGGGGGCTACACCTTC.

At least ten counts were recorded for this clonotype. The gene calls are TRBV20-1 and TRBJ1-4, with 8 bases fitting TRBD1. The length of the CDR3 is 13 residues. Germline CDR1 reads DFQATT; CDR2 reads SNEGSKA (reference sequence). V lost 6 bases to trimming and J lost 4 bases; unmatched junction nucleotides: 4. CDR3 in DNA: TGCAGTGCGACAGACAGGGGTAATGAAAAACTGTTTTTT. This sequence encodes CSATDRGNEKLFF.

This clonotype was detected many times. V gene TRBV5-5 combines with J gene TRBJ2-5; 11 bases line up with TRBD1. The CDR3 is made up of 15 amino acids. Per the germline V gene, CDR1 is SGHKS and CDR2 is YYEKEE (reference sequence). V trimming: 4 bases; J trimming: 5 bases; junction bases outside the gene matches: 7. This CDR3 reads CASSPGQGAVETQYF. In DNA form, the CDR3 reads TGTGCCAGCAGCCCTGGACAGGGGGCAGTGGAGACCCAGTACTTC. Drawing the rest from reference TRBV5-5 and TRBJ2-5, the complete variable domain is DAGVTQSPTHLIKTRGQQVTLRCSPISGHKSVSWYQQVLGQGPQFIFQYYEKEERGRGNFPDRFSARQFPNYSSELNVNALLLGDSALYLCASSPGQGAVETQYFGPGTRLLVL.

This clonotype was seen many times. The V call is TRBV14, the J call TRBJ1-1; TRBD1 agrees at 9 bases. CDR3 size: 13 residues. J was trimmed by 11 bases and V by 2 bases; bases with no gene match: 6. From germline, CDR1 is SGHDN and CDR2 FVKESK. The CDR3 DNA reads as TGTGCCAGCAGCCAACTACAGGGGGCGATTGCTTTCTTT. This gives the protein CASSQLQGAIAFF.

This clonotype was found many times. The chain links TRBV12-3 or TRBV12-4 to TRBJ2-2, with 9 bases aligning to TRBD2. V was pared by 8 bases and J by 2 bases, with 6 bases of the junction left unmatched. The CDR3 spans 15 residues. As DNA, the CDR3 is TGTGCCAGCTACTCGGGACTAGCTAACACCGGGGAGCTGTTTTTT. This sequence encodes CASYSGLANTGELFF.

Concerning this clonotype: This CDR3 is missing its conserved last phenylalanine or tryptophan, likely due to a read error. The DNA is omitted, as the CDR3 cannot be located on it reliably, and the CDR3 follows TCRdb's listing. The chain is built from TRBV5-1 and TRBJ2-7; the D call of TRBD2 is as the table states it, not checked on the DNA. From its first to its last residue, the CDR3 has 16 amino acids. Per the germline V gene, CDR1 is SGHRS and CDR2 is YFSETQ. The CDR3 reads CASSSRYGGRAGERYL.

This clonotype has at least ten counts. As DNA, the CDR3 is TGCAGCGTTTACCCCTTGCGGAGCCCCTACGAGCAGTACTTC. Translated: CSVYPLRSPYEQYF. V gene TRBV20-1 combines with J gene TRBJ2-7; D unresolved. Germline V gene lookup returns CDR1 DFQATT and CDR2 SNEGSKA (reference sequence). There are 14 residues in the CDR3.

This clonotype was counted ten times or more. This chain joins TRBV27 and TRBJ2-1; D possibly matches TRBD1 or TRBD2 (5 bases each). CDR3 length: 12 amino acids. Trimming cost V 7 bases and J 9 bases, with 13 bases left between them. CDR1 is MNHEY, CDR2 SMNVEV, per germline (reference sequence). CDR3 region: CASTSGLPEQFF. The CDR3 region has the DNA TGTGCCAGCACCTCGGGGCTTCCTGAGCAGTTCTTC.

This clonotype was observed at least ten times. V and J are TRBV11-2 and TRBJ2-2; TRBD2 agrees at 7 bases. Germline assignment: CDR1 SGHAT and CDR2 FQNNGV. Trimming cost V 6 bases and J 7 bases; bases outside gene matches: 5. This CDR3 has 13 amino acids. The CDR3 protein is CASSRLAVGELFF. The DNA for the CDR3 is TGTGCCAGCAGTCGACTAGCTGTCGGGGAGCTGTTTTTT. Full variable domain (remainder filled in from reference TRBV11-2 and TRBJ2-2): EAGVAQSPRYKIIEKRQSVAFWCNPISGHATLYWYQQILGQGPKLLIQFQNNGVVDDSQLPKDRFSAERLKGVDSTLKIQPAKLEDSAVYLCASSRLAVGELFFGEGSRLTVL.

With respect to this clonotype: A much larger clone differs by one base, so this may be a read error. The chain links TRBV28 to TRBJ1-1; D unresolved. CDR1 is MDHEN and CDR2 is SYDVKM in the germline V gene. The V and J ends lost 1 base and 11 bases respectively, with 8 bases between them. The CDR3 extends over 11 amino acids. The CDR3 reads CASSLLWCAFF. The CDR3 DNA sequence: TGTGCCAGCAGTTTATTGTGGTGCGCTTTCTTT.